The clone carrying this T cell receptor (beta chain) was detected many times. What it recognizes is unknown. Each CDR3 protein is one row after TCRdb ran MiXCR on the 5' RACE reads. The sample contains about 110,000 distinct CDR3 sequences, under 15% of which appear only once. This sample is drawn from a study of T-cell memory formation after mild COVID-19. Trimming left V 4 bases short and J 3 bases short, with 8 bases between. The CDR3 length is 12 residues. Germline V gene sequence: CDR1 SGHRS, CDR2 YFSETQ. Notes on the study in general: Cross-reactive memory seemingly joined, as some responding clones were found in pre-infection memory. Confirmation of SARS-CoV-2 specificity was lacking for second-wave clones peaking day 37.

The TCR was taken from an adult woman who had mild COVID-19 (a few samples of this study predate the infection). Cell type and time point are not known. Specimen: PBMCs or a T cell subset sorted from them (not recorded which). The V call is TRBV5-1, the J call TRBJ2-7, with D possibly called TRBD1 or TRBD2 (5 bases each). The CDR3 DNA is TGCGCCAGCAGCGGGGACGACTACGAGCAGTACTTC. Its translation: CASSGDDYEQYF.